This TCR beta chain originates from a study of T-cell memory formation after mild COVID-19. Study-wide results and limits: The main location of contracting CD4+ clones was CM and EM, and that of contracting CD8+ clones was EMRA. Proof of SARS-CoV-2 specificity was absent for the second-wave clones that crested on day 37. Certain responding clones were present in pre-infection memory, suggesting participation of cross-reactive memory.

This clonotype was recorded a few times. Its antigen is not identified. This CDR3 contains 14 residues. V lost 5 bases and J 2 bases, leaving 12 bases between the germline ends. Looked up from germline, CDR1 is MNHEY and CDR2 is SVGAGI. MiXCR, run by TCRdb on the 5' RACE reads, gives a single entry per CDR3 protein. The top ten hold about 23% of the sample, which has under 350,000 distinct CDR3 sequences, roughly 17% seen once. The TCR sequence derives from a man aged 18 to 29 who had mild COVID-19 (a few samples of this study predate the infection). Cell type and time point are not known. This sequence joins TRBV6-5 and TRBJ2-5; maybe TRBD2 (6 bases). Sample: PBMCs or a T cell subset sorted from them (not recorded which). CDR3 region: CASSHRGWQETQYF. As DNA, the CDR3 is TGTGCCAGCAGTCACCGGGGGTGGCAAGAGACCCAGTACTTC.